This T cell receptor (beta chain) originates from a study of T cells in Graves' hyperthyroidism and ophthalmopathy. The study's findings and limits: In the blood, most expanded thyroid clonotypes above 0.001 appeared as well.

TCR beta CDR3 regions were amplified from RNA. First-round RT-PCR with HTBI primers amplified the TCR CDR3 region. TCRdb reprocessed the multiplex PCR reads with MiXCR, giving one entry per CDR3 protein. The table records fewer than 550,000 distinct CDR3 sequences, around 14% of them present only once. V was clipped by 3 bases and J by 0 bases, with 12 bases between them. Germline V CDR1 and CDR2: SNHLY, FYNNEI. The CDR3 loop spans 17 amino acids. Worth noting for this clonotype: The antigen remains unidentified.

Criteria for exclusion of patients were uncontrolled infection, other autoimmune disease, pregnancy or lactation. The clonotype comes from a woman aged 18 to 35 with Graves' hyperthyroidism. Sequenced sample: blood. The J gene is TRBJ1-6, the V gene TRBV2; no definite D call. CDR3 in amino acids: CASSDGHASSYNSPLHF. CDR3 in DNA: TGTGCCAGCAGTGATGGGCACGCCAGCTCCTATAATTCACCCCTCCACTTT.